These T cell receptor beta chains were read from a single sample in a study of OX40 agonist ivuxolimab in advanced cancers. Clones were read by immunoSEQ multiplex PCR, and TCRdb kept only the in-frame ones, dropping some. The sample yields 66,000 or so clones, roughly 87% seen once. This material consisted of CD4+ or CD8+ T cells sorted from blood, taken in a trial of the OX40 agonist ivuxolimab. These receptors were obtained from an adult with an advanced solid tumor such as melanoma, head and neck, liver or kidney cancer. The CDR3 runs from the conserved cysteine through the conserved F or W. The D gene is left open where the match is weak. Size is stated for part of the rows, as once, few or many counts, or as a class when the clone is expanded.

CDR3 protein	CDR3 DNA	V gene	J gene	clone size	CDR3 length	D gene
CASSLVAENTEAFF	TGCGCCAGCAGCTTGGTTGCCGAGAACACTGAAGCTTTCTTT	TRBV5-1	TRBJ1-1	-	14	-
CASSEFGISTDTQYF	TGTGCCAGCAGTGAATTCGGTATTAGCACAGATACGCAGTATTTT	TRBV6-1	TRBJ2-3	-	15	-
CASSREGQGSGNTIYF	TGTGCCAGCAGCCGTGAAGGACAGGGTTCTGGAAACACCATATATTTT	TRBV5-8	TRBJ1-3	-	16	TRBD1
CASSAQGAPGANVLTF	TGTGCCAGCAGTGCACAGGGGGCGCCTGGGGCCAACGTCCTGACTTTC	TRBV2	TRBJ2-6	once	16	TRBD1
CASSLQGGDEKLFF	TGTGCCAGCAGCCTACAGGGAGGCGACGAAAAACTGTTTTTT	TRBV14	TRBJ1-4	few	14	-
CARSTGDSYNEQFF	TGTGCCAGATCGACAGGGGACTCCTACAATGAGCAGTTCTTC	TRBV7-9	TRBJ2-1	few	14	TRBD1
CASRQSGSGTDTQYF	TGTGCCAGCAGACAAAGCGGGAGTGGGACAGATACGCAGTATTTT	TRBV6-5	TRBJ2-3	-	15	TRBD2
CASSSTVDEQYF	TGTGCCAGCAGTTCGACAGTGGATGAGCAGTACTTC	TRBV6-5	TRBJ2-7	-	12	-
CASSGTNSYEQYF	TGTGCCAGCAGTGGGACAAATTCCTACGAGCAGTACTTC	TRBV25-1	TRBJ2-7	-	13	-
CASSVGGGSTDTQYF	TGTGCCAGCAGCGTAGGTGGGGGCAGCACAGATACGCAGTATTTT	TRBV9	TRBJ2-3	-	15	-
CASSLSGSYTGELFF	TGTGCCAGCAGTTTATCTGGCAGCTACACCGGGGAGCTGTTTTTT	TRBV27	TRBJ2-2	-	15	-
CASSVLSGGETQYF	TGTGCCAGCAGCGTCCTCTCAGGGGGAGAGACCCAGTACTTC	TRBV9	TRBJ2-5	once	14	TRBD1
CASSLRQGALEQYF	TGTGCCAGCAGCTTACGCCAGGGGGCGTTGGAGCAGTACTTC	TRBV7-2	TRBJ2-7	once	14	TRBD1
CASSPHPGAHPEAFF	TGTGCCAGCAGTCCCCACCCGGGGGCACACCCTGAAGCTTTCTTT	TRBV28	TRBJ1-1	-	15	-
CASSFQQGTGELFF	TGCGCCAGCAGCTTTCAACAGGGCACCGGGGAGCTGTTTTTT	TRBV5-1	TRBJ2-2	-	14	-
CASSLEGGSQPQHF	TGTGCCAGCAGCTTAGAGGGGGGAAGTCAGCCCCAGCATTTT	TRBV7-2	TRBJ1-5	once	14	-
CASRAYRDLRGETQYF	TGTGCCAGCAGAGCCTACCGGGACCTCCGAGGAGAGACCCAGTACTTC	TRBV28	TRBJ2-5	-	16	-
CAREMVQGTTSGKSTDTQYF	TGTGCCAGGGAGATGGTACAGGGCACGACTAGCGGGAAAAGCACAGATACGCAGTATTTT	TRBV2	TRBJ2-3	once	20	TRBD2
CASRVGQNTGELFF	TGTGCCAGCAGGGTGGGACAGAACACCGGGGAGCTGTTTTTT	TRBV7-9	TRBJ2-2	-	14	-
CASRDPPRETQYF	TGTGCCAGTAGGGATCCCCCCCGGGAGACCCAGTACTTC	TRBV19	TRBJ2-5	-	13	-
CASRRTLLGEQYF	TGTGCCAGCAGGCGGACATTGCTTGGAGAGCAGTACTTC	TRBV6-5	TRBJ2-7	-	13	-
CASRGSVSASYEQYF	TGTGCCAGCAGGGGGTCGGTTTCCGCATCCTACGAGCAGTACTTC	TRBV2	TRBJ2-7	-	15	-
CAISGQAEYQETQYF	TGTGCCATCAGCGGACAGGCAGAATACCAAGAGACCCAGTACTTC	TRBV10-3	TRBJ2-5	-	15	TRBD1
CASSTGHEQYF	TGTGCCAGCAGCACCGGTCACGAGCAGTACTTC	TRBV7-9	TRBJ2-7	-	11	-
CASSSDSGSFETQYF	TGTGCCAGTAGTTCGGATAGCGGGAGTTTTGAGACCCAGTACTTC	TRBV19	TRBJ2-5	-	15	TRBD2
CAISTGRVYGYTF	TGTGCCATCAGTACTGGACGGGTCTATGGCTACACCTTC	TRBV10-3	TRBJ1-2	medium-sized	13	-
CASSTGGEGTEAFF	TGTGCCAGTAGCACAGGGGGCGAGGGTACTGAAGCTTTCTTT	TRBV19	TRBJ1-1	once	14	TRBD1
CATSSTGHVDTEAFF	TGTGCCACCAGCTCGACGGGACATGTGGACACTGAAGCTTTCTTT	TRBV15	TRBJ1-1	-	15	-
CASSSTQGADTQYF	TGTGCCAGCAGCTCCACCCAGGGGGCAGATACGCAGTATTTT	TRBV11-3	TRBJ2-3	-	14	TRBD1
CASSSQAQETQYF	TGTGCCAGCAGTAGTCAGGCACAAGAGACCCAGTACTTC	TRBV2	TRBJ2-5	-	13	-
CASSPLAGDYNEQFF	TGCGCCAGCAGCCCACTAGCGGGAGACTACAATGAGCAGTTCTTC	TRBV5-1	TRBJ2-1	-	15	TRBD2
CASSRSGVHGELFF	TGCGCCAGCAGTCGATCGGGGGTCCACGGGGAGCTGTTTTTT	TRBV23-1	TRBJ2-2	-	14	-
CASSTILGGGSSNEQFF	TGCGCCAGCAGCACGATTTTGGGGGGCGGGAGCAGCAATGAGCAGTTCTTC	TRBV5-1	TRBJ2-1	-	17	-
CASSQSTQGEQYF	TGTGCCAGCAGCCAGTCAACACAGGGGGAGCAGTACTTC	TRBV5-5	TRBJ2-7	-	13	TRBD1
CASTQGQGVDEQYF	TGTGCCAGCACCCAAGGACAGGGGGTCGACGAGCAGTACTTC	TRBV6-5	TRBJ2-7	once	14	TRBD1
CASRNAGTGVNEQFF	TGTGCCAGCAGAAATGCCGGGACAGGGGTTAATGAGCAGTTCTTC	TRBV28	TRBJ2-1	-	15	TRBD1
CAIGGPSMNTEAFF	TGTGCCATCGGGGGGCCCTCCATGAACACTGAAGCTTTCTTT	TRBV10-3	TRBJ1-1	-	14	-
CASSPSGVGGYTF	TGTGCCAGCAGCCCCTCCGGGGTCGGCGGCTACACCTTC	TRBV28	TRBJ1-2	-	13	-
CASSGREDYGYTF	TGTGCCAGCAGTGGGAGGGAGGACTATGGCTACACCTTC	TRBV2	TRBJ1-2	-	13	-
CASTARNTEAFF	TGTGCCAGCACTGCCCGGAACACTGAAGCTTTCTTT	TRBV28	TRBJ1-1	-	12	-
CASSMETGNGYTF	TGTGCCAGTAGTATGGAGACAGGGAATGGCTACACCTTC	TRBV19	TRBJ1-2	-	13	TRBD1
CASSLSVAGIYEQYF	TGTGCCAGCAGTTTATCTGTAGCGGGGATCTACGAGCAGTACTTC	TRBV27	TRBJ2-7	-	15	TRBD2
CASSTRTSGGYNEQFF	TGTGCCAGTAGTACCCGGACTAGCGGGGGGTACAATGAGCAGTTCTTC	TRBV19	TRBJ2-1	-	16	TRBD2